This T cell receptor beta chain was profiled in a study of neurological immune-mediated disorders. About the study: Multiple sclerosis patients (n ≈ 35) included 31 with relapsing-remitting and 3 with secondary progressive disease. Points from the study as a whole: No CDR3 amino acid sequences recurred among expanded clones across subjects, suggesting private repertoires in all groups.

This clonotype came up a few times. The antigen remains undetermined. This could be a read error, since a much larger clone is one nucleotide away. The CDR3 has 14 residues. Per the germline V gene, CDR1 is SGHDT and CDR2 is YYEEEE. Trimming took off 4 bases at V and 5 bases at J, with 16 bases between the two ends. 5'RACE with 10-nucleotide random UMIs produced the cDNA. MiXCR, applied by TCRdb to the 5' RACE reads, yields one record per CDR3 protein. The sample includes nearly 60,000 distinct CDR3 sequences, around 3.4% of them seen just once. This TCR came from a woman aged 55 to 70 with multiple sclerosis. This chain links TRBV5-6 with TRBJ2-7; D remains unclear. Sequenced: PBMCs. The DNA of the CDR3 is TGTGCCAGCAGCCCTCGGTGGCAATCGGACGAGCAGTACGTC. Translating gives CASSPRWQSDEQYV.